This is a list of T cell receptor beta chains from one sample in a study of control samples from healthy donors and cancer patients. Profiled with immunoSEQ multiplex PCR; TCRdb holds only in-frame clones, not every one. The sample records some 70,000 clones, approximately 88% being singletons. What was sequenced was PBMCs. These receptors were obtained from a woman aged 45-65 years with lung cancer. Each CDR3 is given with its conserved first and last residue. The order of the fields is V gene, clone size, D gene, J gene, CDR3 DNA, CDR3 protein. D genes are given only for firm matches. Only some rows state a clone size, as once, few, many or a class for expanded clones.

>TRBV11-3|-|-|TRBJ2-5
TGTGCCAGCAGCTTGAACGGCCAAGAGACCCAGTACTTC
CASSLNGQETQYF
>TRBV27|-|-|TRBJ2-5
TGTGCCAGCAGTGGGGCAGGGCAAGGTTCGGGGACCCAGTACTTC
CASSGAGQGSGTQYF
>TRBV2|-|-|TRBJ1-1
TGTGCCAGCAGTTTGGGAGAAACTGAAGCTTTCTTT
CASSLGETEAFF
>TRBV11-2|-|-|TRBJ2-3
TGTGCCAGCAGCTTTCTCAGGTTTACTAGCACAGATACGCAGTATTTT
CASSFLRFTSTDTQYF
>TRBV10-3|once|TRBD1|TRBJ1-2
TGTGCCATCAGTCCCACGACAGGGGGGCATGGCTACACCTTC
CAISPTTGGHGYTF
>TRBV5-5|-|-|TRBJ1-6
TGTGCCAGCAGCCGGGGGAATTCACCCCTCCACTTT
CASSRGNSPLHF
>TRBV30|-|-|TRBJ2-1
TGTGCCTGGAGTACTAGCTACAATGAGCAGTTCTTC
CAWSTSYNEQFF
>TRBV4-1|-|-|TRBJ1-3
TGCGCCAGCAGCCAAGATCGCCAGGATGCTAGTTCTGGAAACACCATATATTTT
CASSQDRQDASSGNTIYF
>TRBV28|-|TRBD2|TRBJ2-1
TGTGCCAGCAAGACTAGCGGGGGATCGAATGAGCAGTTCTTC
CASKTSGGSNEQFF
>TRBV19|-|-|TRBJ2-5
TGTGCCAGTAGTATAGGCCGGGGTGGACAAGAGACCCAGTACTTC
CASSIGRGGQETQYF
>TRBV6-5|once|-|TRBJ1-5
TGTGCCAGCAGTTACAATGACGGGATTCAGCCCCAGCATTTT
CASSYNDGIQPQHF
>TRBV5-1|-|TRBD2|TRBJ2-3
TGCGCCAGCAGCTTGGGGCCAGCTAGCGGGGGAACAGATACGCAGTATTTT
CASSLGPASGGTDTQYF
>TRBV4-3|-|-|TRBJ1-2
TGCGCCAGCAGCCCCGGTGCCTTTTCTATGAGCTACACCTTC
CASSPGAFSMSYTF
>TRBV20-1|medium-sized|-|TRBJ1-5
TGCAGTGCTAGTAATCAGAATCAGCCCCAGCATTTT
CSASNQNQPQHF
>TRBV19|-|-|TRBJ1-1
TGTGCCAGTAGTAGGGACGGATCCCTCAACACTGAAGCTTTCTTT
CASSRDGSLNTEAFF
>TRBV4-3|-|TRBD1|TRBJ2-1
TGCGCCAGCAGCCAAGAGGGACAGGGGGCCGGTGAGCAGTTCTTC
CASSQEGQGAGEQFF
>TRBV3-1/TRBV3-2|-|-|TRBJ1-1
TGTGCCAGCAGCCGGTCGAACACTGAAGCTTTCTTT
CASSRSNTEAFF
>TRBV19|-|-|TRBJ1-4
TGTGCCAGTAGTATGATTCGAGAAAAACTGTTTTTT
CASSMIREKLFF
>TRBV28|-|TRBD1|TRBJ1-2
TGTGCCAGCAGTTCGGGACAGGGCCGTTATGGCTACACCTTC
CASSSGQGRYGYTF
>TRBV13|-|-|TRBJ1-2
TGTGCCAGCAGCTTCCTAACGGGCCCCTATGGCTACACCTTC
CASSFLTGPYGYTF
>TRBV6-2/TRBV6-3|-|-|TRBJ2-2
TGTGCCAGCAGCCATTACACCGGGGAGCTGTTTTTT
CASSHYTGELFF
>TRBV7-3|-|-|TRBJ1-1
TGTGCCAGCAGCACCCAACGGGGGAGCACTGAAGCTTTCTTT
CASSTQRGSTEAFF
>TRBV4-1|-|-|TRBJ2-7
TGCGCCAGCAGCCAAGGTCAGGGCCAATACGAGCAGTACTTC
CASSQGQGQYEQYF
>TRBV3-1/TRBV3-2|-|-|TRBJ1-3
TGTGCCAGCAGCCAGGACAGACACTCTGGAAACACCATATATTTT
CASSQDRHSGNTIYF
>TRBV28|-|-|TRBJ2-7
TGTGCCAGCACGGCGGGCTACGAGCAGTACTTC
CASTAGYEQYF
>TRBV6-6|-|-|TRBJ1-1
TGTGCCAGCAGTTACTCGCACACTGAAGCTTTCTTT
CASSYSHTEAFF
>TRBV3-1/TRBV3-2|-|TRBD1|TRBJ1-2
TGTGCCAGCAGCCAAGGTGGACAGGATGGCTACACCTTC
CASSQGGQDGYTF
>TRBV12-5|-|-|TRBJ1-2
TGTGCTAGTGGTTTGGCCCGACAGAAACATAACTATGGCTACACCTTC
CASGLARQKHNYGYTF
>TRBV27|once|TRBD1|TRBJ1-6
TGTGCCAGCAAAAACTTGGACAGGGAGGGTTCACCCCTCCACTTT
CASKNLDREGSPLHF
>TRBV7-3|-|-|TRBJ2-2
TGTGCCAGCAGCGACTCCAGGGGCACCGGGGAGCTGTTTTTT
CASSDSRGTGELFF
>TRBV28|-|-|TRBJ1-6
TGTGCCAGCAGCCTCCTACAAACGGGTCCCCTCCACTTT
CASSLLQTGPLHF
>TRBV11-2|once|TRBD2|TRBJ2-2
TGTGCCAGCAGCTCGGGACTAGCGGGGCAAACCGGGGAGCTGTTTTTT
CASSSGLAGQTGELFF
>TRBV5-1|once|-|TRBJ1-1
TGCGCCAGCAGCTTGTTCGAGGGGAACACTGAAGCTTTCTTT
CASSLFEGNTEAFF
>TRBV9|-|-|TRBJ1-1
TGTGCCAGCAGCGTAGGTCCAGGGACGAACACTGAAGCTTTCTTT
CASSVGPGTNTEAFF
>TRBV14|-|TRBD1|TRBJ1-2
TGTGCCAGCAGTCCTAACAGGGGATTGGGCTACACCTTC
CASSPNRGLGYTF
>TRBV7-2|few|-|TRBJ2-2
TGTGCCAGCAGCCTCCTGAAGGGTCTCGGGGAGCTGTTTTTT
CASSLLKGLGELFF
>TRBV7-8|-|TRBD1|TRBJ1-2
TGTGCCAGCAGCTTAGAACAGGGGATTTATGGCTACACCTTC
CASSLEQGIYGYTF